This T cell receptor (beta chain) was sequenced for a study of T cell responses to AZD1222 COVID-19 vaccine. A remark on this clone: The antigen remains undetermined.

The study, taken as a whole, reports: Two AZD1222 administrations were followed by greater Spike-specific TCR breadth and depth. Most donors were white British, females outnumbered males, and clonal diversity was possibly underestimated. Baseline seropositivity occurred in only six AZD1222 recipients.

Clones were read by immunoSEQ multiplex PCR, and TCRdb kept only the in-frame ones, dropping some. The sample consists of fewer than 130,000 clones, about 93% of them appearing once. The sequencing here drew on peripheral blood, taken on day 0 of AZD1222 vaccination. The TCR sequence derives from an adult in good health.

The CDR3 DNA is TGTGCCAGTAAAGACAGGAACACTGAAGCTTTCTTT. This encodes CASKDRNTEAFF. J is TRBJ1-1 and V is TRBV19, with a weak D call TRBD1 (5 bases). The CDR3 has 12 residues. The ends were cut back, 7 bases at V and 1 base at J, with 7 bases in the middle. CDR1 LNHDA and CDR2 SQIVND come from the germline V gene (reference sequence). Together with reference TRBV19 and TRBJ1-1, the CDR3 gives the full variable domain: DGGITQSPKYLFRKEGQNVTLSCEQNLNHDAMYWYRQDPGQGLRLIYYSQIVNDFQKGDIAEGYSVSREKKESFPLTVTSAQKNPTAFYLCASKDRNTEAFFGQGTRLTVV.